This entry is about one TCR beta chain. In this sample, this clonotype turned up once. What antigen it recognizes has not been identified. Qualities for individual bases were not recorded, and no much larger clone is one base off. One read amounts to weak evidence. V is shortened by 3 bases, J by 0 bases, and the region joining them spans 21 bases. The CDR3 sequence holds 18 residues, the cysteine and phenylalanine included. The DNA shown is the 54-base CDR3, in frame from base 1. From a lookup of the germline V gene, CDR1 and CDR2 are SGDLS and YYNGEE. These data come from a study of human T cells and chemical hapten exposure (dated by TCRdb to the early 2020s). About the study as a whole: For sensitization, 2% DPC in acetone was applied to an approximately 2 cm by approximately 2 cm area of upper inner arm skin. In alopecia patients, the study followed how the peripheral blood TCR repertoire changed in vivo over primary and secondary sensitization to diphenylcyclopropenone (DPC), a hapten. The patient cohort, mostly female, included alopecia areata with under or over 50% scalp involvement, alopecia totalis and alopecia universalis. Libraries were pooled for sequencing, and variation in per-sample TCR yields was attributed mainly to small differences in library volumes within the pool. Patch testing on the upper back used Finn chambers containing 0.01% DPC, with scoring done after 6 days according to International Contact Dermatitis Research Group standards. Under 30 alopecia patients gave blood for TCR sequencing at one to four time points (pre-sensitization, 2, 6 and 24 weeks). Throughout the study period of around 24 weeks, patients also received therapeutic DPC doses to the scalp every week. Blood samples were taken from patients before sensitization (week 0) and then at 2, 6 and about 24 weeks after DPC sensitization.

Preparation of the library involved RACE. The reads were generated on a NextSeq 500. During library preparation, unique molecular identifiers were attached to individual cDNA molecules so that TCRs could be counted quantitatively and reproducibly. For every blood RNA sample, sequencing covered both the TCR alpha and TCR beta chains. The paper's data handling went like this. Samples had a median of roughly 98,000 TCRs, with a range from 23,224 to 690,600. The Decombinator software suite was used to annotate V, J and CDR3 in the TCR reads. To make PS versus PT1 abundance plots, every sample was subsampled to the same number of TCRs (28,000). Expanded TCRs were defined as absent before sensitization and observed at least eight times at the 2-week time point. TCRdb reworked the public reads: Q25 trimming with fastp, MiXCR clone assembly, productive beta chains retained. Under each unique CDR3 protein, matching rows form one entry showing the most common genes and DNA. The V and J calls and clone size are TCRdb's, not the authors'. This sample comprises roughly 110,000 distinct CDR3 sequences, around 12% of them detected only once. The ten biggest clones cover over 1.5% of the sample.

The time point label, read with the paper, signifies: pre-sensitization, week 0. The treatment or condition label of this sample denotes: therapeutic diphenylcyclopropenone sensitization with weekly scalp DPC. Blood at each patch-test visit was drawn before the patch test was applied. Patients were considered eligible if aged 18 to 70, diagnosed with alopecia and deemed suitable for DPC therapy, and patients were excluded if pregnant. Unfractionated whole blood was collected in Tempus Blood RNA tubes, and total RNA was extracted from that blood. Broad study findings and their caveats: A positive correlation was found between the number of PT1 expanded TCRs and patch test score, with significance reached at thresholds 8, 16 and 32 but not 4. No change with DPC sensitization was found in the number of TCRs above 1 in 1000 frequency, and no evidence of global repertoire structure alterations was found. After repeated subsampling, the strength of the expansion versus patch-test correlation and the threshold at which it became significant changed. Significantly more large CDR3 similarity clusters were formed by expanded TCRs than by pre-sensitization or healthy control sets, consistent with antigen-driven responses. Because all patients had alopecia, a presumed autoimmune disease, the immune response of the patients might differ from that of healthy individuals.

The sequence was obtained from a woman between 50 and 59 years old with alopecia areata. Some clones in this sample may be carry-over from other donors' samples. The chain links TRBV9 with TRBJ2-5, and the D gene may be TRBD2, 6 bases matching. The material was whole blood, obtained in connection with sensitization to the hapten diphenylcyclopropenone (DPC). The CDR3 protein is CASSAWGSGTPYQETQYF. The bases read TGTGCCAGCAGCGCCTGGGGGTCCGGGACTCCATACCAAGAGACCCAGTACTTC.